Each of the 15 T cell receptor beta chains below was sequenced from the same sample in a study of blood T cells in healthy people across ages. It was with a sample-barcoded 5' primer and a J-beta primer mix that a second PCR of roughly 6 to 12 cycles was run. TCRdb processed the 5' RACE reads anew with MiXCR; each CDR3 protein has one entry. The sample lists 600,000 to 900,000 distinct CDR3 sequences, around 24% occurring once. These data are also associated with another study on T cells of mothers and their children.

Source material: blood. The receptors stem from a boy under 18 in good health.

The sample holds a few counts of this clonotype. The rearrangement uses TRBV7-2 and TRBJ1-1; no reliable D call. Germline CDR1 and CDR2: SGHTA and FQGNSA. This CDR3 has 14 amino acids. Between the trimmed V and J ends, which lost 5 bases and 8 bases, there was a span of 18 bases. The CDR3 nucleotides are TGTGCCAGCAGCCCTGGCGGTTCGAGGAGAGAAGCTTTCTTT. Translating gives CASSPGGSRREAFF.

The chain links TRBV28 to TRBJ2-5; D not resolved. V lost 8 bases and J lost 9, with 13 bases in between. Germline V gene sequence: CDR1 MDHEN, CDR2 SYDVKM. The CDR3 spans 11 residues. The CDR3 DNA reads TGTGCCAGCCCCTGGGGTGGGGCCCAGTACTTC. It codes for CASPWGGAQYF.

This clonotype was seen a few times. The CDR3 nucleotides read TGTGCCAGCAGAACACGATCCCAAGAGACCCAGTACTTC. As protein: CASRTRSQETQYF. The chain joins TRBV6-1 to TRBJ2-5; D is ambiguous. The V gene's germline CDR1 is MNHNS and CDR2 SASEGT. The CDR3 loop spans 13 amino acids. V was pared by 6 bases and J by 1 base, with 9 bases between.

V and J are TRBV29-1 and TRBJ2-2, with 7 nucleotides matching TRBD1. This CDR3 has 13 amino acids. Germline V gene data show CDR1 as SQVTM and CDR2 as ANQGSEA. The J segment lost 6 bases and the V segment lost 6 bases, leaving 7 bases of the junction unmatched. The CDR3 sequence is CSVLPGGSGELFF. The DNA for the CDR3 is TGCAGCGTCCTACCAGGGGGATCCGGGGAGCTGTTTTTT.

The chain carries TRBV20-1 and TRBJ2-1, with 12 bases matching TRBD1. This CDR3 has 15 residues. CDR1 is DFQATT and CDR2 is SNEGSKA in the germline V gene (reference sequence). With 6 bases clipped from V and 5 bases from J, the junction kept 8 bases outside the gene matches. CDR3 DNA sequence: TGCAGTGCATATTCCGGGACAGGGGGCAACAATGAGCAGTTCTTC. This encodes CSAYSGTGGNNEQFF.

This clonotype was observed a handful of times. The chain joins TRBV12-3 or TRBV12-4 to TRBJ1-4; D gene unclear. The length of the CDR3 is 14 residues. Trimming removed 3 bases at V and 8 bases at J, with 13 bases between. CDR3 protein: CASSFRAMGEKLFF. For the CDR3, the DNA is TGTGCCAGCAGTTTTCGCGCCATGGGGGAAAAACTGTTTTTT.

This clonotype was seen a handful of times. The rearrangement uses TRBV10-3 and TRBJ2-6, with TRBD1 matching over 10 bases. Germline CDR1 is ENHRY and CDR2 is SYGVKD. The junction had 8 bases not matched to a gene; V was cut back by 8 bases and J by 1 base. The CDR3 runs to 17 residues. The CDR3 loop is CAIRQGATLSGANVLTF. DNA of the CDR3: TGTGCCATCCGACAGGGGGCGACGCTTTCTGGGGCCAACGTCCTGACTTTC.

For this clonotype: Mismatch with germline at one junction end may stem from a read error. V gene TRBV19 combines with J gene TRBJ2-1; D ambiguous. The CDR3 runs to 13 residues. In germline, CDR1 is LNHDA, CDR2 SQIVND (reference sequence). The CDR3 nucleotides read TGTGCCAGTAGTATTGTGATCTACAATGAACAGTTCTTC. Translating it yields CASSIVIYNEQFF.

The rearrangement links TRBV28 to TRBJ1-2; no clear D. Germline V gene data show CDR1 as MDHEN and CDR2 as SYDVKM. The CDR3 loop spans 13 amino acids. V was cut by 6 bases and J by 6 bases, with 14 bases left in between. The CDR3 reads CASSRPHSNGYTF. As DNA, the CDR3 is TGTGCCAGCAGCCGGCCCCATTCGAATGGCTACACCTTC.

The chain couples TRBV6-1 to TRBJ1-5; 7 nucleotides agree with TRBD1. Germline CDR1 is MNHNS and CDR2 is SASEGT. J lost 2 bases, V lost 1 base, and 8 bases had no gene match. The CDR3 runs to 17 residues. The CDR3 sequence: CASSEERGQGGNQPQHF. In nucleotides, the CDR3 is TGTGCCAGCAGTGAAGAGAGGGGGCAGGGTGGCAATCAGCCCCAGCATTTT.

The V gene is TRBV5-1, the J gene TRBJ2-2; unclear D gene. From germline, CDR1 is SGHRS and CDR2 YFSETQ. The CDR3 spans 14 residues. Trimming took 0 bases from V and 3 from J, leaving 6 bases between them. The CDR3 loop is CASSLGADTGELFF. DNA of the CDR3: TGCGCCAGCAGCTTGGGAGCAGACACCGGGGAGCTGTTTTTT.

In its sample, this clonotype was seen once. V is TRBV24-1 and J is TRBJ1-1; 7 nucleotides line up with TRBD1. Germline V gene sequence: CDR1 KGHDR, CDR2 SFDVKD. CDR3 length: 13 amino acids. V trimming: 5 bases; J trimming: 5 bases; junction bases outside the gene matches: 4. The CDR3 loop is CATSAVGQTEAFF. In DNA, the CDR3 is TGTGCCACCAGTGCCGTGGGACAGACTGAAGCTTTCTTT.

This clonotype showed up just a few times. The V call is TRBV20-1, the J call TRBJ1-3, with D possibly being TRBD1 (6 bases). The CDR3 extends over 12 amino acids. V gave up 5 bases and J gave up 5 bases, with 10 bases separating them. Per the germline V gene, CDR1 is DFQATT and CDR2 is SNEGSKA (reference sequence). CDR3 in amino acids: CSAQGLRNTIYF. The CDR3, as DNA: TGCAGTGCTCAGGGGTTGAGAAACACCATATATTTT.

This chain connects TRBV4-2 to TRBJ2-1; 12 positions match TRBD2. Germline V lookup: CDR1 LGHNA, CDR2 YNFKEQ. The CDR3 contains 16 residues. V lost 3 bases to trimming and J lost 4 bases; unmatched junction nucleotides: 4. The CDR3 here is CASSHTSGGSYNEQFF. As DNA, the CDR3 is TGTGCCAGCAGCCACACTAGCGGGGGGAGTTACAATGAGCAGTTCTTC.

The count of this clonotype is one. The V and J genes are TRBV27 and TRBJ2-5, with D possibly being TRBD1 (6 bases). V was cut by 4 bases and J by 5 bases, with 11 bases left in between. This CDR3 has 13 amino acids. From germline, CDR1 is MNHEY and CDR2 SMNVEV (reference sequence). The DNA for the CDR3 is TGTGCCAGCAGTTCGACTACAGGGGAGACCCAGTACTTC. Translated: CASSSTTGETQYF.